This TCR beta chain emerged from a study of blood T cell repertoires in COVID-19. Overall study context: COVID-19 samples from acute and convalescent phases originated in the United States, Italy and Spain. PBMCs, B-cell-depleted T cells, or T cells provided the cDNA or gDNA that made up the material.

CDR1 and CDR2 (germline): MNHEY, SMNVEV (reference sequence). This CDR3 comprises 13 residues. The V end was cut by 5 bases, the J end by 0 bases, with 5 bases between. Original processing notes: Using reference gene primer amplification, nucleated cell counts were estimated. Profiling relied on immunoSEQ multiplex PCR, and the TCRdb table lists in-frame clones only, not all of them. D and trimming were read from the DNA, whereas the V and J calls and clone size are those reported in that table. The repertoire holds about 250,000 clones, with 87% as singletons. V usage is TRBV27 and J usage is TRBJ2-1; D is uncertain. The specimen was peripheral blood. This TCR was recovered from a man aged 18 to 30 with active or convalescent COVID-19. The DNA of the CDR3 is TGTGCCAGCAGTCTTAGCTCCTACAATGAGCAGTTCTTC. It encodes CASSLSSYNEQFF.